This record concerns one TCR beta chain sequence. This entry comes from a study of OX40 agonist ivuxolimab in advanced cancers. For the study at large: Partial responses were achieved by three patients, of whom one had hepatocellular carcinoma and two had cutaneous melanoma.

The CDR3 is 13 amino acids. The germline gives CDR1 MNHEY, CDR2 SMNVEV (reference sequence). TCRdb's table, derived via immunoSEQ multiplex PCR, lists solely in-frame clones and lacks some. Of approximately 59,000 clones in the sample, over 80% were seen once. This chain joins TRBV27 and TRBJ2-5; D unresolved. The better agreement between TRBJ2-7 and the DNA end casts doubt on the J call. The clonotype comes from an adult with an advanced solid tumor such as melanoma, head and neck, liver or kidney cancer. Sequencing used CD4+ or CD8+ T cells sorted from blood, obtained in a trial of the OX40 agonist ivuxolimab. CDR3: CATSLGLGYEQYF. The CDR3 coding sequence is TGTGCCACCTCGTTGGGTTTAGGCTACGAGCAGTACTTC.